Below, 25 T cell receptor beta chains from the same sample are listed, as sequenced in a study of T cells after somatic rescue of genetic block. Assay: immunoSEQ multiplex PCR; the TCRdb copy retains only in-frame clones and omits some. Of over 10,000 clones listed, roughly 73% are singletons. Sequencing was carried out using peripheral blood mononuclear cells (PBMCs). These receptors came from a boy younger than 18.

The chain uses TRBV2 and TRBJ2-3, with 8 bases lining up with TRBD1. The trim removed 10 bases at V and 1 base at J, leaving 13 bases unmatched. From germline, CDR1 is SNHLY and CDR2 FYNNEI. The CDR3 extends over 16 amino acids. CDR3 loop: CATRDRRITGTDTQYF. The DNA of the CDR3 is TGTGCCACCCGGGACAGGCGAATTACGGGCACAGATACGCAGTATTTT.

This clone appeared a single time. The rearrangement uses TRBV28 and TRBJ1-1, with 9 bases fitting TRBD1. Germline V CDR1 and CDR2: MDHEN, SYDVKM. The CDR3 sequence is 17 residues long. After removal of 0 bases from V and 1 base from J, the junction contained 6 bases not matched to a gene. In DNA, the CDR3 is TGTGCCAGCAGTTTATGGGGACAGGGTACAAGGAACACTGAAGCTTTCTTT. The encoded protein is CASSLWGQGTRNTEAFF.

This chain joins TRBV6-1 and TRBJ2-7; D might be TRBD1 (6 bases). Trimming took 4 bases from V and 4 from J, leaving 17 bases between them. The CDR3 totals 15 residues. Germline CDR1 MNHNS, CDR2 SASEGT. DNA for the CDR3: TGTGCCAGCAGTGGGAACCGGCAGGGGATTTACGAGCAGTACTTC. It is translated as CASSGNRQGIYEQYF.

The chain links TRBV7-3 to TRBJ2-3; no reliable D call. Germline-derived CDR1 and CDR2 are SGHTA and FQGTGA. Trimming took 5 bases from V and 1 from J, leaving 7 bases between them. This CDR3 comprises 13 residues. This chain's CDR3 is CASSQQRTDTQYF. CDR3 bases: TGTGCCAGCAGCCAACAGCGCACAGATACGCAGTATTTT.

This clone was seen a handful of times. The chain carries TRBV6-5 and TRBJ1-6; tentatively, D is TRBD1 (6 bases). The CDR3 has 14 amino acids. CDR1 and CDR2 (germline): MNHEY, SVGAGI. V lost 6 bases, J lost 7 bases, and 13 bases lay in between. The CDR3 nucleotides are TGTGCCAGCAGCTACCGACAGGACAATTCACCCCTCCACTTT. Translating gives CASSYRQDNSPLHF.

The CDR3 region has the DNA TGTGCCAGCAGTGAAGCTGGATCCCTCCACTTT. This sequence encodes CASSEAGSLHF. The V and J genes are TRBV6-1 and TRBJ1-6, with D uncertain. There are 11 residues in the CDR3. Germline V gene lookup returns CDR1 MNHNS and CDR2 SASEGT. V lost 0 bases, J lost 14 bases, and 5 bases lay in between.

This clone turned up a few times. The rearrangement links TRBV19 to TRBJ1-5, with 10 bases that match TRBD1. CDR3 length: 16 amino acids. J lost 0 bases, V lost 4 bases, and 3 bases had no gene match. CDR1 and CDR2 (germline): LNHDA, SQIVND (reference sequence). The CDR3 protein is CASSSRQGASNQPQHF. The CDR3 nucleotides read TGTGCCAGTAGTAGTAGACAGGGGGCTAGCAATCAGCCCCAGCATTTT. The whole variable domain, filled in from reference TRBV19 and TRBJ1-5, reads DGGITQSPKYLFRKEGQNVTLSCEQNLNHDAMYWYRQDPGQGLRLIYYSQIVNDFQKGDIAEGYSVSREKKESFPLTVTSAQKNPTAFYLCASSSRQGASNQPQHFGDGTRLSIL.

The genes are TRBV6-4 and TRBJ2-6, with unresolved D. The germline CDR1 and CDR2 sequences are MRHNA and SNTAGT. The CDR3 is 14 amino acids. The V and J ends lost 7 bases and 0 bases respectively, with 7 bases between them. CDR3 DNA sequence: TGTGCCAGCACCGCGTTCTCTGGGGCCAACGTCCTGACTTTC. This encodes CASTAFSGANVLTF.

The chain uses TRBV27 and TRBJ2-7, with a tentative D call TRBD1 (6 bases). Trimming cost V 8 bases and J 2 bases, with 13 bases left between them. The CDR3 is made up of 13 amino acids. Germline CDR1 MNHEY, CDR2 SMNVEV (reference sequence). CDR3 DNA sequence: TGTGCCAGCTCGGGGAAGGGGGCCTACGAGCAGTACTTC. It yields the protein CASSGKGAYEQYF.

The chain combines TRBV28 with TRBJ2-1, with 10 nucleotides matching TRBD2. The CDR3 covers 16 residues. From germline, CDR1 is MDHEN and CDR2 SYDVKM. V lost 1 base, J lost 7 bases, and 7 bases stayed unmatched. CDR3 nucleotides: TGTGCCAGCAGTTTATCCCGAGCGGGGGGGCAGAATGAGCAGTTCTTC. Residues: CASSLSRAGGQNEQFF.

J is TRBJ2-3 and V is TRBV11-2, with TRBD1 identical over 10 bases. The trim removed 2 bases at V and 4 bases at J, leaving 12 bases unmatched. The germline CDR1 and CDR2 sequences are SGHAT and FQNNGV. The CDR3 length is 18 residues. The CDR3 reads CASSLKDRGKMGPDTQYF. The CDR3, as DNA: TGTGCCAGCAGCTTAAAGGACAGGGGGAAGATGGGGCCAGATACGCAGTATTTT.

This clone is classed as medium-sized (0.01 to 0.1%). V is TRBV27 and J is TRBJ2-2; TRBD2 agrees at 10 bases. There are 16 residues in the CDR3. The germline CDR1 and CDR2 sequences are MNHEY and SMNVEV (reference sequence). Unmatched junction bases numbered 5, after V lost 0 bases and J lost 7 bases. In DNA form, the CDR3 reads TGTGCCAGCAGTTTATCGCGACTAGCGGGTAGCGGGGAGCTGTTTTTT. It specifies CASSLSRLAGSGELFF.

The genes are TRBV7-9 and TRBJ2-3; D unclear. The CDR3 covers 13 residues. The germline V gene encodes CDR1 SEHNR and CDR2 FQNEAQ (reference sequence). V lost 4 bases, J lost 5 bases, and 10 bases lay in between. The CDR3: CASSSLYRDTQYF. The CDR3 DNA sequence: TGTGCCAGCAGCTCACTTTATCGAGATACGCAGTATTTT.

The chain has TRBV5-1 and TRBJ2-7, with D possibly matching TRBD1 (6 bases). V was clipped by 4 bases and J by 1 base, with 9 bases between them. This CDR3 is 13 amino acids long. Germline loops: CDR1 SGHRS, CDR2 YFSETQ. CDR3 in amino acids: CASSLQGSYEQYF. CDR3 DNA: TGCGCCAGCAGCCTACAGGGTTCCTACGAGCAGTACTTC.

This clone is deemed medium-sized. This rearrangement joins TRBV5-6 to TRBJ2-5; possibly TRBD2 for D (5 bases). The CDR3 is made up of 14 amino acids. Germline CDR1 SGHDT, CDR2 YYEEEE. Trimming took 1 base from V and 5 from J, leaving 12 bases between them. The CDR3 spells CASSLSLALETQYF. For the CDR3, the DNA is TGTGCCAGCAGCTTGAGTCTAGCTTTGGAGACCCAGTACTTC.

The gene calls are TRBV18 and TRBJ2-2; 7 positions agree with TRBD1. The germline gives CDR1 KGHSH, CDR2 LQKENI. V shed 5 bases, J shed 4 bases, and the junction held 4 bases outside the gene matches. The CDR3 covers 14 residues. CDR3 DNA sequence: TGTGCCAGCTCAAGGGACAGAATCACCGGGGAGCTGTTTTTT. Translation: CASSRDRITGELFF.

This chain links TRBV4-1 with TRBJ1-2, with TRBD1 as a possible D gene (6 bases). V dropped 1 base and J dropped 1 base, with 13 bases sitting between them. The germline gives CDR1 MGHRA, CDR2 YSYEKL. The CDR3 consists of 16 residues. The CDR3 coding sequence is TGCGCCAGCAGCCAAGGCGGGACACGTCTTAACTATGGCTACACCTTC. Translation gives CASSQGGTRLNYGYTF.

The CDR3 DNA reads as TGCGCCAGCAGCTTGCTAGGGATGGTGTCCGGGGAGCTGTTTTTT. Its protein is CASSLLGMVSGELFF. The chain has TRBV5-1 and TRBJ2-2; the D is unclear. Trimming took 1 base from V and 6 from J, leaving 13 bases between them. The CDR3 is 15 residues long. Germline CDR1 and CDR2: SGHRS and YFSETQ. The full variable domain, in which reference TRBV5-1 and TRBJ2-2 provide the parts outside the CDR3, is KAGVTQTPRYLIKTRGQQVTLSCSPISGHRSVSWYQQTPGQGLQFLFEYFSETQRNKGNFPGRFSGRQFSNSRSEMNVSTLELGDSALYLCASSLLGMVSGELFFGEGSRLTVL.

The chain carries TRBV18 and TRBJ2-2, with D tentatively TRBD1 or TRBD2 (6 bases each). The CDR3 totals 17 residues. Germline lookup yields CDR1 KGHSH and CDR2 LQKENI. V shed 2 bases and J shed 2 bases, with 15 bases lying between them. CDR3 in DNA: TGTGCCAGCTCACCAAGAGGTGGAGGGGGTAACACCGGGGAGCTGTTTTTT. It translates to CASSPRGGGGNTGELFF.

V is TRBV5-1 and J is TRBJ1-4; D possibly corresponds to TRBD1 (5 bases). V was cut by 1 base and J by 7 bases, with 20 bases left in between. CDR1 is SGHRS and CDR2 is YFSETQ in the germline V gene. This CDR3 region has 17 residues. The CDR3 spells CASSLRPLRGSGEKLFF. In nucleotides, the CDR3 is TGCGCCAGCAGCTTGCGCCCTCTGAGGGGCTCAGGTGAAAAACTGTTTTTT. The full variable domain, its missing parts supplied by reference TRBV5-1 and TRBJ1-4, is KAGVTQTPRYLIKTRGQQVTLSCSPISGHRSVSWYQQTPGQGLQFLFEYFSETQRNKGNFPGRFSGRQFSNSRSEMNVSTLELGDSALYLCASSLRPLRGSGEKLFFGSGTQLSVL.

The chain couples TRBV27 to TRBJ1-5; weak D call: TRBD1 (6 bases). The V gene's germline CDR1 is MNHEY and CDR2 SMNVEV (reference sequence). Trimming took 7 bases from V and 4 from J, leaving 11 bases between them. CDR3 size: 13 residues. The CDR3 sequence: CASMGGWNQPQHF. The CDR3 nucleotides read TGTGCCAGCATGGGGGGCTGGAATCAGCCCCAGCATTTT.

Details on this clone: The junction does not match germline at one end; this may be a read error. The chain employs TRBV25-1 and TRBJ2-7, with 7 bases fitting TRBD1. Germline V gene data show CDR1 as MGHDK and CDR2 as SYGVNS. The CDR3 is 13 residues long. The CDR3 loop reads CASKGQLTYEQCF. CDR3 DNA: TGTGCCAGCAAGGGACAGCTGACCTACGAGCAGTGCTTC.

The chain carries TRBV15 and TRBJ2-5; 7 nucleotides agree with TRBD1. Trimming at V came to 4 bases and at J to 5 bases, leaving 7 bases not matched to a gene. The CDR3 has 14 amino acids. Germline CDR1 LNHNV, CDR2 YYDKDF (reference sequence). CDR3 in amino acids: CATSIMDRPETQYF. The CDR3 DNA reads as TGTGCCACCAGCATAATGGACAGGCCGGAGACCCAGTACTTC.

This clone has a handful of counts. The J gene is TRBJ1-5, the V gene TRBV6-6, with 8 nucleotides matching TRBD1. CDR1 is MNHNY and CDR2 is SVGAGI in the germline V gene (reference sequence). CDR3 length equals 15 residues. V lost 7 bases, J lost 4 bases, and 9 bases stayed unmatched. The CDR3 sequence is CASTKGQARNQPQHF. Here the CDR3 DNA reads TGTGCCAGCACCAAGGGACAGGCAAGGAATCAGCCCCAGCATTTT.

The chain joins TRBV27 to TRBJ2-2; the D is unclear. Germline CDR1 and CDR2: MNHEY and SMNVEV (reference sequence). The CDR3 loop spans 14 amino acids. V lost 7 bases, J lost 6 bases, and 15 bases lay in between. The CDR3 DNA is TGTGCCAGCACCCGAGGAAGTTTTTCCGGGGAGCTGTTTTTT. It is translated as CASTRGSFSGELFF.